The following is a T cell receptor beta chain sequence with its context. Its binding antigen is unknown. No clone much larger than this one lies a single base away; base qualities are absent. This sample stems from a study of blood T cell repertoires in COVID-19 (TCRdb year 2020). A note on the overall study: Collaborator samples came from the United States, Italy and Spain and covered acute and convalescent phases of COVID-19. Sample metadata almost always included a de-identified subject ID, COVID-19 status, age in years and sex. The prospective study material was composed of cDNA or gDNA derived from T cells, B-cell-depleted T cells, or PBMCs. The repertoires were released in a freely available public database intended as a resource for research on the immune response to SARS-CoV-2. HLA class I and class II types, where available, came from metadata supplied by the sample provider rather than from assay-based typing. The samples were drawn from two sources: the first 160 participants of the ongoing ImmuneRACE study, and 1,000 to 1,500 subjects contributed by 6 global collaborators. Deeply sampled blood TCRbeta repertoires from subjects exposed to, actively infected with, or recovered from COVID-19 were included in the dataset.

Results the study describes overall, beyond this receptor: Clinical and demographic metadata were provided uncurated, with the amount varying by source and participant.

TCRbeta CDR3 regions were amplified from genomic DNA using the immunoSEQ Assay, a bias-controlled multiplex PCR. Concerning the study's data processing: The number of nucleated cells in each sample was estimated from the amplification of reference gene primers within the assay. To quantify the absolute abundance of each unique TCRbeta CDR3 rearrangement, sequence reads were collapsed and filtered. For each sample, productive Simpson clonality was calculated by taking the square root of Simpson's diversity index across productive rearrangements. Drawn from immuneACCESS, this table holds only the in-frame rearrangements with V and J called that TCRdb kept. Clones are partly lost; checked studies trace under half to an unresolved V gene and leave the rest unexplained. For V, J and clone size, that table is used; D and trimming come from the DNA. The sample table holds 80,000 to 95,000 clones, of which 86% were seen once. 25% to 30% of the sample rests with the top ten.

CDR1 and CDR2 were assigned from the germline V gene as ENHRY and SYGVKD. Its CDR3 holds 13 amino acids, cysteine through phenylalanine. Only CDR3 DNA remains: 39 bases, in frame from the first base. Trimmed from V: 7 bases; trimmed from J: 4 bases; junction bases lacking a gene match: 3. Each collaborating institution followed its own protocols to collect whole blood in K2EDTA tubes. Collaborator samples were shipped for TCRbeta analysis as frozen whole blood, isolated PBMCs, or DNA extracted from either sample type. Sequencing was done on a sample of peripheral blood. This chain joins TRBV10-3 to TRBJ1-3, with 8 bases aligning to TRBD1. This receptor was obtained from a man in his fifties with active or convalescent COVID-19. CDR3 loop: CAITTGGGNTIYF. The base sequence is TGTGCCATCACCACAGGGGGAGGAAACACCATATATTTT.